Below, one TCR beta chain is given with its context. Germline-derived CDR1 and CDR2 are SEHNR and FQNEAQ (reference sequence). The V end lost 1 base, the J end lost 4 bases, and 11 bases lay between the germline ends. The CDR3 is 15 amino acids. The data were produced by immunoSEQ multiplex PCR, yet TCRdb's version contains in-frame clones alone and is incomplete. The sample contains 800,000 to 950,000 clones, about 96% of which appear only once. This sample is drawn from a study of shared clonotypes between healthy human individuals. The wider study: Per-donor plates numbered three CD4 naive, three CD4 memory, two CD8 naive and one CD8 memory.

Positively selected for CCR7, the CD45RO-negative cells used as naive CD8 cells excluded terminally differentiated effector memory CD45RA+ cells. The sample taken for sequencing was naive CD8+ T cells sorted from blood. The V and J genes are TRBV7-9 and TRBJ1-5, with a possible D match to TRBD1 (5 bases). The clonotype originates from a man aged 25-45 years in good health. Written as DNA, the CDR3 is TGTGCCAGCAGCTTAGTCGGAAGGGGTAATCAGCCCCAGCATTTT. Its translation: CASSLVGRGNQPQHF.